These T cell receptor beta chains were read from a single sample in a study of T cell responses to AZD1222 COVID-19 vaccine. Measured with immunoSEQ multiplex PCR; TCRdb has only the in-frame clones, and not every one. This table holds 140,000 to 150,000 clones, approximately 90% found once. The starting material was peripheral blood, obtained on day 0 of AZD1222 vaccination. All receptors come from an adult in good health. Each CDR3 is given with its conserved first and last residue. A D gene is named only where the DNA matches it firmly. Some rows have no size entry. The others give once, few or many, or a class for an expanded clone.

TRBD1	TRBV6-1	.	TRBJ1-5	CASRTGQVYQPQHF	TGTGCCAGCAGAACAGGACAGGTTTACCAGCCCCAGCATTTT
.	TRBV3-1/TRBV3-2	.	TRBJ1-4	CASSQGGSSWPFF	TGTGCCAGCAGCCAAGGAGGGTCATCCTGGCCGTTTTTT
.	TRBV5-4	.	TRBJ2-7	CAAGSAPTFGEQYF	TGTGCCGCCGGTAGTGCACCAACCTTCGGCGAGCAGTACTTC
.	TRBV5-8	.	TRBJ2-5	CASRLGTRSGETQYF	TGTGCCAGCAGGTTGGGGACCCGGTCGGGGGAGACCCAGTACTTC
.	TRBV6-2/TRBV6-3	.	TRBJ1-2	CASSYSMQGANYGYTF	TGTGCCAGCAGTTACTCGATGCAGGGAGCTAACTATGGCTACACCTTC
.	TRBV4-2	.	TRBJ1-4	CASSQEGEKLFF	TGTGCCAGCAGCCAGGAAGGTGAAAAACTGTTTTTT
TRBD1	TRBV7-6	.	TRBJ1-6	CASSLARDSYSPLHF	TGTGCCAGCAGCTTAGCCAGGGACAGCTATTCACCCCTCCACTTT
.	TRBV28	.	TRBJ2-7	CASSLPEYEQYF	TGTGCCAGCAGTTTGCCAGAGTACGAGCAGTACTTC
TRBD2	TRBV10-3	.	TRBJ2-5	CAISEGDSSGGRETQYF	TGTGCCATCAGTGAGGGGGACTCTAGCGGGGGTAGGGAGACCCAGTACTTC
TRBD2	TRBV7-3	.	TRBJ2-1	CASSSTSGSSYNEQFF	TGTGCCAGCAGCTCAACTAGCGGGAGCTCCTACAATGAGCAGTTCTTC
TRBD1	TRBV5-1	.	TRBJ1-4	CASRRDRNEKLFF	TGCGCCAGCAGAAGGGACAGGAATGAAAAACTGTTTTTT
.	TRBV28	.	TRBJ1-2	CASSPLTGNYGYTF	TGTGCCAGCAGTCCTCTGACAGGCAACTATGGCTACACCTTC
TRBD1	TRBV2	.	TRBJ2-3	CASSKRDRATDTQYF	TGTGCCAGCAGTAAGAGGGACAGGGCAACCGATACGCAGTATTTT
TRBD2	TRBV7-8	.	TRBJ2-1	CASSIQREGYYNEQFF	TGTGCCAGCAGCATACAGCGGGAGGGTTACTACAATGAGCAGTTCTTC
TRBD1	TRBV7-3	once	TRBJ2-1	CASSPQGQGARYPQFF	TGTGCCAGCAGCCCTCAGGGACAGGGGGCTAGATATCCGCAGTTCTTC
.	TRBV25-1	.	TRBJ1-2	CASSAPSLRDGYGYTF	TGTGCCAGCAGCGCTCCTTCACTCAGGGACGGCTATGGCTACACCTTC
.	TRBV27	.	TRBJ1-2	CASSLQGGKGGYTF	TGTGCCAGCAGTTTACAGGGTGGAAAAGGCGGCTACACCTTC
.	TRBV7-3	.	TRBJ2-1	CASSLSVSGHEQFF	TGTGCCAGCAGCTTAAGCGTTTCCGGACATGAGCAGTTCTTC
.	TRBV11-1	.	TRBJ1-2	CASSPAVGAVYGYTF	TGTGCCAGCAGCCCCGCGGTGGGCGCGGTCTATGGCTACACCTTC
TRBD1	TRBV19	.	TRBJ1-5	CASSRDPGGGSNQPQHF	TGTGCCAGTAGTCGCGATCCAGGGGGTGGGAGCAATCAGCCCCAGCATTTT
.	TRBV27	once	TRBJ1-4	CASSLRAARMGAEKLFF	TGTGCCAGCAGCTTAAGAGCTGCCAGGATGGGGGCTGAAAAACTGTTTTTT
TRBD1	TRBV28	.	TRBJ1-6	CASSLGGTGVSPLHF	TGTGCCAGCAGTCTGGGCGGGACAGGGGTCTCACCCCTCCACTTT